This T cell receptor (beta chain) came from a study of T cell changes during pregnancy in multiple sclerosis. The V gene end was trimmed by 0 bases and the J gene end by 1 base; junction bases not matched to a gene: 4. The CDR3 totals 17 residues. Germline loops: CDR1 SGHTA, CDR2 FQGTGA. The data were produced by immunoSEQ multiplex PCR, yet TCRdb's version contains in-frame clones alone and is incomplete. The data contain about 60,000 clones, 90% to 95% of them seen just once; the ten biggest clones take up 0.6% to 0.8%. This TCR derives from a female donor with multiple sclerosis, enrolled in a pregnancy study. This material consisted of CD4+ T cells from peripheral blood mononuclear cells, taken in the first trimester of pregnancy. This rearrangement joins TRBV7-3 to TRBJ2-3, with 10 positions matching TRBD2. The CDR3 loop reads CASSLTPLAGGTDTQYF. The CDR3 DNA sequence: TGTGCCAGCAGCTTAACCCCCCTAGCGGGGGGCACAGATACGCAGTATTTT.